The source of this T cell receptor (beta chain) is a study of T cell responses to AZD1222 COVID-19 vaccine. General study points: Spike-specific TCR breadth and depth grew following two AZD1222 doses. Sampling that yielded the repertoires occurred only after the peak T cell response.

On this clone itself: Its target is not known.

In germline, CDR1 is SEHNR, CDR2 FQNEAQ (reference sequence). The CDR3 spans 15 residues. Germline trimming cut 8 bases from V and 5 bases from J; bases unmatched to any gene: 10. Clones were read by immunoSEQ multiplex PCR, and TCRdb kept only the in-frame ones, dropping some. The data contain roughly 120,000 clones, more than 85% of them singletons. The source was peripheral blood, collected on day 0 of AZD1222 vaccination. The origin of this receptor is an adult in good health. The chain is built from TRBV7-9 and TRBJ1-4, with 8 bases identical to TRBD1. The CDR3 sequence is CASWSTGGVNEKLFF. DNA of the CDR3: TGTGCCAGCTGGTCCACAGGGGGGGTAAATGAAAAACTGTTTTTT. Based on the CDR3 plus reference TRBV7-9 and TRBJ1-4, the full variable domain is DTGVSQNPRHKITKRGQNVTFRCDPISEHNRLYWYRQTLGQGPEFLTYFQNEAQLEKSRLLSDRFSAERPKGSFSTLEIQRTEQGDSAMYLCASWSTGGVNEKLFFGSGTQLSVL.